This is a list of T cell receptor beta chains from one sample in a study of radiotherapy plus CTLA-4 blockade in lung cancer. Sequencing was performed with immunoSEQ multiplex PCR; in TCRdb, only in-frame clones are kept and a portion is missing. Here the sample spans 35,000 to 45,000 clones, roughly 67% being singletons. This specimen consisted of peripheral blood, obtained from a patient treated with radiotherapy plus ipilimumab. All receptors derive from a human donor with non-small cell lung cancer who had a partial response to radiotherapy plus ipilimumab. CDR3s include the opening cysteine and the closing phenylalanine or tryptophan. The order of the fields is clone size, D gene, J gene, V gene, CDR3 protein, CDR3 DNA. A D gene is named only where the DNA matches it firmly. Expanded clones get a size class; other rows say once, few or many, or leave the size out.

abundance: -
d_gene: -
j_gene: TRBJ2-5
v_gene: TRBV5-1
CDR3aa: CASSPRAGREETQYF
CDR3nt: TGCGCCAGCAGCCCCCGGGCGGGCCGAGAGGAGACCCAGTACTTC

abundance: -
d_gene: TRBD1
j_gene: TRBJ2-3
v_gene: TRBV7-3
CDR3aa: CASSSQGAGTQYF
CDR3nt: TGTGCCAGCAGTTCTCAGGGGGCCGGTACGCAGTATTTT

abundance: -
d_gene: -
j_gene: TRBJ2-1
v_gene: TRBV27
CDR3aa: CASSPRGGGGSYNEQFF
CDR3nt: TGTGCCAGCAGTCCCCGTGGAGGGGGGGGGTCCTACAATGAGCAGTTCTTC

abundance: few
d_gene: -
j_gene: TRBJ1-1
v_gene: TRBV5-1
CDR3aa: CASSLGLAGVAEAFF
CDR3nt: TGCGCCAGCAGCTTGGGCCTCGCAGGGGTCGCTGAAGCTTTCTTT

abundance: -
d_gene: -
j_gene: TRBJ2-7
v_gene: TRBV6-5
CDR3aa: CASSYQDSYEQYF
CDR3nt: TGTGCCAGCAGTTACCAGGACTCCTACGAGCAGTACTTC

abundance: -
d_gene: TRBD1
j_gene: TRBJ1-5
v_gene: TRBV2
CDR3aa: CASSDRQGDQPQHF
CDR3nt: TGTGCCAGCAGTGATCGACAGGGCGATCAGCCCCAGCATTTT

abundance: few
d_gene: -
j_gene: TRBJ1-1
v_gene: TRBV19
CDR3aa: CASSYTRNTEAFF
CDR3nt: TGTGCCAGTAGTTACACACGTAACACTGAAGCTTTCTTT

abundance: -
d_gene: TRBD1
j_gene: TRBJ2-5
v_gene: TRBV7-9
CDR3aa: CASSPRQGPETQYF
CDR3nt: TGTGCCAGCAGCCCGCGACAGGGGCCCGAGACCCAGTACTTC

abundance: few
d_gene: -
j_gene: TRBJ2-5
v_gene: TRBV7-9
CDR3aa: CASSLRGSGAVQETQYF
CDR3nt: TGTGCCAGCAGCTTAAGGGGCTCAGGGGCAGTCCAAGAGACCCAGTACTTC

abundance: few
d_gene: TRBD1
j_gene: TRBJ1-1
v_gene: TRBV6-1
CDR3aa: CASSGQGPTVNTEAFF
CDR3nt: TGTGCCAGCAGTGGACAGGGGCCCACCGTGAACACTGAAGCTTTCTTT

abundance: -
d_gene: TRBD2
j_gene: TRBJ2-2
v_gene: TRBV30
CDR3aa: CAWSLGLAGPTGELFF
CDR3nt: TGTGCCTGGAGTCTCGGACTAGCGGGGCCCACCGGGGAGCTGTTTTTT

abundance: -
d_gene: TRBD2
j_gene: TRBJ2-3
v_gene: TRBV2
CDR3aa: CASSSVSGGETDTQYF
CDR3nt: TGTGCCAGCAGTAGTGTAAGCGGGGGGGAGACAGATACGCAGTATTTT

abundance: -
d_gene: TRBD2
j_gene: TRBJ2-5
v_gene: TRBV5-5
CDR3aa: CASSLVLAGGETQYF
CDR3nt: TGTGCCAGCAGCTTGGTACTAGCGGGAGGTGAGACCCAGTACTTC

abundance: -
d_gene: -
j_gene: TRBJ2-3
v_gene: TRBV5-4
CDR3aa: CASRQGTRTDTQYF
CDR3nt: TGTGCCAGCAGACAAGGGACACGCACAGATACGCAGTATTTT

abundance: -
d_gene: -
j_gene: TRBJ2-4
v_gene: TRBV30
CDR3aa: CAWSFRTEWGGINIQYF
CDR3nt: TGTGCCTGGAGTTTCCGTACCGAGTGGGGAGGAATAAACATTCAGTACTTC

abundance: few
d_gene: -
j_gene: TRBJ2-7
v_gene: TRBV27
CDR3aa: CASSYQSSYEQYF
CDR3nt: TGTGCCAGCAGTTACCAAAGCTCCTACGAGCAGTACTTC

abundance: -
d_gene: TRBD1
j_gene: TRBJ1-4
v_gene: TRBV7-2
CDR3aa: CASSLDRGAEKLFF
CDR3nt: TGTGCCAGCAGCCTTGACAGGGGGGCGGAAAAACTGTTTTTT

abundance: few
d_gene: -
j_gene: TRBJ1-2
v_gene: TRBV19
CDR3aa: CASTGLMWGYTF
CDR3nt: TGTGCCAGTACGGGACTCATGTGGGGCTACACCTTC

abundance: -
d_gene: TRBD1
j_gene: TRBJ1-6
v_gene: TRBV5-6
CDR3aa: CASSSRDRGNNSPLHF
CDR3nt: TGTGCCAGCAGCTCACGGGACAGGGGAAATAATTCACCCCTCCACTTT

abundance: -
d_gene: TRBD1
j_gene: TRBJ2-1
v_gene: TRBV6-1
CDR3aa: CASTYRGLWNEQFF
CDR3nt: TGTGCCAGCACTTACAGGGGGCTTTGGAATGAGCAGTTCTTC

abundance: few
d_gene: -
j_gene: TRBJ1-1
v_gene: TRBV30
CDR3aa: CAWLFSGNTEAFF
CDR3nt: TGTGCCTGGTTATTCAGCGGGAACACTGAAGCTTTCTTT

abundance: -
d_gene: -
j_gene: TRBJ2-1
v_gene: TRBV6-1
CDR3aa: CASSEVQYNEQFF
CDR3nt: TGTGCCAGCAGTGAAGTACAGTACAATGAGCAGTTCTTC

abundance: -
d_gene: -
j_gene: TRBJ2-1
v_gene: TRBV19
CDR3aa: CASSIGSGSYNEQFF
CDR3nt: TGTGCCAGTAGTATAGGATCGGGATCCTACAATGAGCAGTTCTTC

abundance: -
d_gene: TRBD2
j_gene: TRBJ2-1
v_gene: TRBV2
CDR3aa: CASRTSGSNEQFF
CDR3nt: TGTGCCAGCCGGACTAGCGGAAGCAATGAGCAGTTCTTC

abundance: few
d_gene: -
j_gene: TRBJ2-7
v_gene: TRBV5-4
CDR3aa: CASSATRGTSYEQYF
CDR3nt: TGTGCCAGCAGCGCCACCCGGGGGACTTCCTACGAGCAGTACTTC

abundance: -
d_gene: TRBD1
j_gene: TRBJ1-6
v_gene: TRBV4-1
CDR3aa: CASSSRDRNNSPLHF
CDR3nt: TGCGCCAGCAGCAGCCGGGACAGAAATAATTCACCCCTCCACTTT

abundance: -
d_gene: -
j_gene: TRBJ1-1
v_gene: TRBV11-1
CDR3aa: CASSLAKTGLGTEAFF
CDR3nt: TGTGCCAGCAGCTTAGCGAAAACAGGGCTCGGAACTGAAGCTTTCTTT

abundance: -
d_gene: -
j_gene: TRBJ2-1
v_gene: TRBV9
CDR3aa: CASSVGTTNNEQFF
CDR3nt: TGTGCCAGCAGCGTAGGAACTACTAACAATGAGCAGTTCTTC

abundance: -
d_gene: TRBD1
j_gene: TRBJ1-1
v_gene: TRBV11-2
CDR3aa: CASSPNTGGEAFF
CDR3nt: TGTGCCAGCAGCCCAAATACAGGGGGTGAAGCTTTCTTT

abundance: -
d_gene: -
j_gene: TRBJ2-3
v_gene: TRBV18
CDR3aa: CASSPPGQIHTQYF
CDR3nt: TGTGCCAGCTCACCACCGGGACAAATTCATACGCAGTATTTT

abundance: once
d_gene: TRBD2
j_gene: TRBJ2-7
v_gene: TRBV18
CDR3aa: CASSPRGGKEQYF
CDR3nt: TGTGCCAGCTCACCGCGGGGGGGTAAGGAGCAGTACTTC

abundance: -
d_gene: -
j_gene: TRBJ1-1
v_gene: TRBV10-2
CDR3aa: CASSELRGTRAFF
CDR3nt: TGCGCCAGCAGTGAATTAAGGGGGACGCGAGCTTTCTTT

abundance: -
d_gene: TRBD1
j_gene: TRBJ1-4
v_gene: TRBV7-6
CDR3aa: CASSLGRTGDSWDEKLFF
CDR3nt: TGTGCCAGCAGCTTAGGACGGACAGGGGACTCTTGGGATGAAAAACTGTTTTTT

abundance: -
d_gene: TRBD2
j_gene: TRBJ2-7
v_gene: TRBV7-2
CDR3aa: CASSSLAGVGEQYF
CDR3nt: TGTGCCAGCAGCTCCTTAGCGGGGGTGGGCGAGCAGTACTTC

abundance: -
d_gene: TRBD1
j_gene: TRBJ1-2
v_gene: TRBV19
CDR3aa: CASSLTGAAIGGYTF
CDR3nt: TGTGCCAGTAGTTTGACAGGGGCAGCTATAGGCGGCTACACCTTC

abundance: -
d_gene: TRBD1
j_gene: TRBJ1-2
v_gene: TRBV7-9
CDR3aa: CASSSGQGAHYGYTF
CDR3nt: TGTGCCAGCAGCTCCGGACAGGGGGCTCACTATGGCTACACCTTC

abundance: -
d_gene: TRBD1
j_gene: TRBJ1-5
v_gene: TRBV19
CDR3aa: CASSPDWDSGYQPQHF
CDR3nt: TGTGCCAGTAGCCCTGATTGGGACAGCGGCTATCAGCCCCAGCATTTT

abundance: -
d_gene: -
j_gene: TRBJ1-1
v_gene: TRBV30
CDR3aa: CAWEKDRRTEAFF
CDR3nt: TGTGCCTGGGAGAAGGACAGACGCACTGAAGCTTTCTTT

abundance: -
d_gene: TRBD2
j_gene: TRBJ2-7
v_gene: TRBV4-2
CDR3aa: CASSPEIAGAAMREQYF
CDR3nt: TGTGCCAGCAGCCCCGAGATAGCGGGGGCGGCAATGAGGGAGCAGTACTTC

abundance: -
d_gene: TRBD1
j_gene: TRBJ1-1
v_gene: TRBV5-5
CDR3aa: CASSLGQGKAFF
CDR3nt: TGTGCCAGCAGTCTGGGACAGGGAAAAGCTTTCTTT

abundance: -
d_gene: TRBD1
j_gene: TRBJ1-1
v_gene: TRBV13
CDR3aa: CASSFINRGTEAFF
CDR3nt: TGTGCCAGCAGCTTCATAAACAGGGGTACTGAAGCTTTCTTT

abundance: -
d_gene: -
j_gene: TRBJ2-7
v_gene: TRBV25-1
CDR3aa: CASSLFEGGAYEQYF
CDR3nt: TGTGCCAGCAGCCTGTTTGAAGGGGGGGCCTACGAGCAGTACTTC

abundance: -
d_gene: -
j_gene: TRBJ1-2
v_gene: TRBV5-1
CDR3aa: CASSLDTRSGYTF
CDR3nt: TGCGCCAGCAGCTTGGATACAAGAAGTGGCTACACCTTC